The clone carrying this T cell receptor (beta chain) was counted only a few times. This entry comes from a study of T cells in Graves' hyperthyroidism and ophthalmopathy. Amplification yielded TCR beta CDR3 regions, with RNA transcripts as the source. A first-round RT-PCR of the TCR CDR3 used the HTBI primer set. One entry per CDR3 protein results from TCRdb running MiXCR on the multiplex PCR reads. The sample includes around 450,000 distinct CDR3 sequences, approximately 15% seen only once; the top ten take around 5.3%. Looked up from germline, CDR1 is SEHNR and CDR2 is FQNEAQ (reference sequence). The CDR3 loop spans 16 amino acids. Trimming at V came to 2 bases and at J to 3 bases, leaving 7 bases not matched to a gene.

Sequenced: blood. The TCR originated in a woman younger than 30 with Graves' hyperthyroidism. The chain links TRBV7-9 to TRBJ1-1, with TRBD1 matching over 9 bases. Written as DNA, the CDR3 is TGTGCCAGCAGCTTACCCGGGACAGGGCGTCACACTGAAGCTTTCTTT. Its translation: CASSLPGTGRHTEAFF.